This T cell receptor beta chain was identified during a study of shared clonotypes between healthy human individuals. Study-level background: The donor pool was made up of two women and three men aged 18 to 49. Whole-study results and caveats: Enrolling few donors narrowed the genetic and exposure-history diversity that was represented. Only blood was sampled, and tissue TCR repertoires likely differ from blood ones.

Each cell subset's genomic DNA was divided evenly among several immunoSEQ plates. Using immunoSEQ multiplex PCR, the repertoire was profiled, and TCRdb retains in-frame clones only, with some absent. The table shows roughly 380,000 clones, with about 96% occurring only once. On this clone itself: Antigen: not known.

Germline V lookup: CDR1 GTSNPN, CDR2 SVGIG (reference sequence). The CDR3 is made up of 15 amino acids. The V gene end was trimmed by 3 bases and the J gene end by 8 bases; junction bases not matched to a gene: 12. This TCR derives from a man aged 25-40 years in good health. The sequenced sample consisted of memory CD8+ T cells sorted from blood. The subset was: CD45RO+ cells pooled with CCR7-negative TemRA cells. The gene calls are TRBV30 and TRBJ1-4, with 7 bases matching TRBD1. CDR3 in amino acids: CAWRAWYRGDEKLFF. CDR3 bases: TGTGCCTGGAGGGCCTGGTACAGGGGTGACGAAAAACTGTTTTTT.